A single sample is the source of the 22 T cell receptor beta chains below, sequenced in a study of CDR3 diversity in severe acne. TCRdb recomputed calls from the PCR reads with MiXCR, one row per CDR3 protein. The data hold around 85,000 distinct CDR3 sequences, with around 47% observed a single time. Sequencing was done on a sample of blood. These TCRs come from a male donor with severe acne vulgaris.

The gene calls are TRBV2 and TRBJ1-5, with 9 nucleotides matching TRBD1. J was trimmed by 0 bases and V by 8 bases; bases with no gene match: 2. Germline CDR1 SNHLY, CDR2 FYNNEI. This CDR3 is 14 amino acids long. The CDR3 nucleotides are TGTGCCAGCCGGGACAGGGCTAGCAATCAGCCCCAGCATTTT. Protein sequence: CASRDRASNQPQHF. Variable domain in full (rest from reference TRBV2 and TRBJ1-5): EPEVTQTPSHQVTQMGQEVILRCVPISNHLYFYWYRQILGQKVEFLVSFYNNEISEKSEIFDDQFSVERPDGSNFTLKIRSTKLEDSAMYFCASRDRASNQPQHFGDGTRLSIL.

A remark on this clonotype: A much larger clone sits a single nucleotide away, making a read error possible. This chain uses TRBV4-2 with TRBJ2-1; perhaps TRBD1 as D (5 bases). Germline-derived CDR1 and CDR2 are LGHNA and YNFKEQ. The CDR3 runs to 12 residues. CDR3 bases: TGTACCAGCAAGGGGTCATACAATGAGCAGTTCTTC. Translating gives CTSKGSYNEQFF.

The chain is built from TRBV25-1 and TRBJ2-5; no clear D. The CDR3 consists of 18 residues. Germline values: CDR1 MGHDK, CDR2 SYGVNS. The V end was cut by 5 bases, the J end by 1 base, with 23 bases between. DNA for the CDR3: TGTGCCAGCAGTTCACCCCTTAACTATAAAGAACCCCAAGAGACCCAGTACTTC. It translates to CASSSPLNYKEPQETQYF.

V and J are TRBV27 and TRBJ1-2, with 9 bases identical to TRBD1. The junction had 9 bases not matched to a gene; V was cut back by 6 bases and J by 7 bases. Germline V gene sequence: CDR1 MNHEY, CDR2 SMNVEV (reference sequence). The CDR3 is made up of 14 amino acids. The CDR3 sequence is CASSQGQGRRGYTF. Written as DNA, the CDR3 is TGTGCCAGCAGCCAAGGACAGGGGAGACGTGGCTACACCTTC.

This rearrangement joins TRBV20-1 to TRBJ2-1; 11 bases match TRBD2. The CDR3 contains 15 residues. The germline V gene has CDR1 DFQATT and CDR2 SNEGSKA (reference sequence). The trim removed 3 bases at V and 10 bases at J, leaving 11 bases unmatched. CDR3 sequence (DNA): TGCAGTGCTAGGGCACCGACTAGCGGGATGGGGGAGCAGTTCTTC. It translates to CSARAPTSGMGEQFF.

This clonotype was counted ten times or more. The CDR3 DNA sequence: TGTGCCAGTAGTATACGTGGCAGGGCGCAGGGTCAGCCCCAGCATTTT. Protein sequence: CASSIRGRAQGQPQHF. The chain is built from TRBV19 and TRBJ1-5; D might be TRBD1 (5 bases). Between the trimmed V and J ends, which lost 2 bases and 6 bases, there was a span of 17 bases. CDR3 length: 16 amino acids. Germline V lookup: CDR1 LNHDA, CDR2 SQIVND (reference sequence).

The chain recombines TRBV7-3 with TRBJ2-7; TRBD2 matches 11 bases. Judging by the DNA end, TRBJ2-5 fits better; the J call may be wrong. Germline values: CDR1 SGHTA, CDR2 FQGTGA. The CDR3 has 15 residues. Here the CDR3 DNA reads TGTGCCAGCAGCATCGGACTAGCGGGTCAAGAGACCCAGTACTTC. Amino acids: CASSIGLAGQETQYF.

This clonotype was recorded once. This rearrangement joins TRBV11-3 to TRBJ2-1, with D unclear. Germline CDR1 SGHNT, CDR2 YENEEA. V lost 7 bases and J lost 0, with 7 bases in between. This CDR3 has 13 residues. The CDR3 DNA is TGTGCCAGCACCTCGCCCTCCTACAATGAGCAGTTCTTC. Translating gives CASTSPSYNEQFF.

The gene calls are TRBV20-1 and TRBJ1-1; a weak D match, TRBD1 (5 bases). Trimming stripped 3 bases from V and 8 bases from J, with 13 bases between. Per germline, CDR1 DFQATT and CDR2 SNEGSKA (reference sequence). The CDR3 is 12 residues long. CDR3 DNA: TGCAGTGCTAGTCCAGGGACTCAAGAAGCTTTCTTT. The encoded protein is CSASPGTQEAFF.

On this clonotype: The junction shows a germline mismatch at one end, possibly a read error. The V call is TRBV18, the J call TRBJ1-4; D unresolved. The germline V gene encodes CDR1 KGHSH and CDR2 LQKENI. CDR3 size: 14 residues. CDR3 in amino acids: CASSPRATNEKLSF. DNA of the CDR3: TGTGCTAGCTCACCTAGAGCGACCAATGAAAAACTGTCTTTT.

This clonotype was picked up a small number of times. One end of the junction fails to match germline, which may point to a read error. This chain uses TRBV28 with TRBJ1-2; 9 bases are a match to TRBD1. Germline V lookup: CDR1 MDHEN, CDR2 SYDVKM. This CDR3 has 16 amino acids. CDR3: CASGDDWGQGVYGYTF. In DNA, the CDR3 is TGCGCCAGCGGGGACGATTGGGGACAGGGTGTTTATGGCTACACCTTC.

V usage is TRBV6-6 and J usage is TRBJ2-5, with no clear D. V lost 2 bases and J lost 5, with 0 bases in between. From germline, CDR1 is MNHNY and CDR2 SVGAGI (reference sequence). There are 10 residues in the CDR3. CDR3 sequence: CASSYETQYF. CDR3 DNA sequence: TGTGCCAGCAGTTACGAGACCCAGTACTTC.

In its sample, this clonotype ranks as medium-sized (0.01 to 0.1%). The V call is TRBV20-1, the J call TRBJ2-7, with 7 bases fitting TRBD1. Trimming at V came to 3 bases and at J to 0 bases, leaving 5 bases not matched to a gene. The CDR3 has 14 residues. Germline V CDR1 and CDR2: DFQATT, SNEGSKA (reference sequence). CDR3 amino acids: CSARGQISSYEQYF. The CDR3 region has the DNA TGCAGTGCTAGGGGACAGATAAGCTCCTACGAGCAGTACTTC.

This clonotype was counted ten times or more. In DNA form, the CDR3 reads TGTGCCAGCAGTTTATATGGGAGGGGCGAGGTCAAAAACATTCAGTACTTC. Encoded protein: CASSLYGRGEVKNIQYF. The chain combines TRBV28 with TRBJ2-4; 7 nucleotides agree with TRBD2. This CDR3 region has 17 residues. In germline, CDR1 is MDHEN, CDR2 SYDVKM. V trimming: 1 base; J trimming: 3 bases; junction bases outside the gene matches: 9.

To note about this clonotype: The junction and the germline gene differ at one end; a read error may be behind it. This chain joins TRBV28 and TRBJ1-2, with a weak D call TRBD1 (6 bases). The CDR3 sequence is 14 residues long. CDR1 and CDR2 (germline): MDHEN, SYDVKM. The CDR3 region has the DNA TGTGCCAGCAGTGGAGCGGGACAACCCTATGGCTACGCCTTC. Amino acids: CASSGAGQPYGYAF.

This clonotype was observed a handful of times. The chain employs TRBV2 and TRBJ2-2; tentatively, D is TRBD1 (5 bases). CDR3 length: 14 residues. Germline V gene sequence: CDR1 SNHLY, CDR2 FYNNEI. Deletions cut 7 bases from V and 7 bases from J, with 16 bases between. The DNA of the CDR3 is TGTGCCAGCAATGCAGGGATTAGCCGCGGGGAGCTGTTTTTT. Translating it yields CASNAGISRGELFF.

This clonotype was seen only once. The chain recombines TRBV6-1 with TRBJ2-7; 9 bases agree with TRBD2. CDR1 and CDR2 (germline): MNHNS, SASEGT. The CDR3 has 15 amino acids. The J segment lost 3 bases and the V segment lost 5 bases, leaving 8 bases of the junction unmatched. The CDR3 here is CASSFRGGGDYEQYF. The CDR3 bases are TGTGCCAGCAGTTTTCGCGGGGGGGGGGACTACGAGCAGTACTTC.

The CDR3 DNA is TGTGCCAGCAGCCCGGGACAGTTCTCTGGGGCCAACGTCCTGACTTTC. Its protein product is CASSPGQFSGANVLTF. This sequence joins TRBV7-9 and TRBJ2-6; 7 nucleotides agree with TRBD1. V was clipped by 5 bases and J by 0 bases; unmatched bases: 4. The length of the CDR3 is 16 residues. Germline lookup yields CDR1 SEHNR and CDR2 FQNEAQ (reference sequence).

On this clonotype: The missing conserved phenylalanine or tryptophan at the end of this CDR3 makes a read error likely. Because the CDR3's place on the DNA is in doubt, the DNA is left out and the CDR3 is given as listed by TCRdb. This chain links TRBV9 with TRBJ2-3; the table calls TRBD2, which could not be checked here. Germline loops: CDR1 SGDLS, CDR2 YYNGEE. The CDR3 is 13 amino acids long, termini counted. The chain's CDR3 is CASSVGGGLAGYL.

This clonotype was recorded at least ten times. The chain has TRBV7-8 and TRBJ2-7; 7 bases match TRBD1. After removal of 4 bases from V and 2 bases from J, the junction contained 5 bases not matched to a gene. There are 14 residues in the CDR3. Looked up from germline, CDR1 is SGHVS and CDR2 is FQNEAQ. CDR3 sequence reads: CASSSVRGPYEQYF. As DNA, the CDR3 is TGTGCCAGCAGCTCCGTGAGGGGGCCCTACGAGCAGTACTTC.

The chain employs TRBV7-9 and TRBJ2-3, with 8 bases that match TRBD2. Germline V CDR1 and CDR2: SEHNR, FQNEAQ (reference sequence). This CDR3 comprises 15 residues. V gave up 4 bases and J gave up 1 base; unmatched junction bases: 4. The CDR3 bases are TGTGCCAGCAGCTCTGAACTAGCGGGCACAGATACGCAGTATTTT. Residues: CASSSELAGTDTQYF.

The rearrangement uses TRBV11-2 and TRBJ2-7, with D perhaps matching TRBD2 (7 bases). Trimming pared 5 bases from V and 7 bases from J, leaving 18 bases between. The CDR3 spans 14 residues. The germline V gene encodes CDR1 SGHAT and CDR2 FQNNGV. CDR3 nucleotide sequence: TGTGCCAGCAGCAGACTTCCAGGGGAGGGAGAGCAGTACTTC. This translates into CASSRLPGEGEQYF.